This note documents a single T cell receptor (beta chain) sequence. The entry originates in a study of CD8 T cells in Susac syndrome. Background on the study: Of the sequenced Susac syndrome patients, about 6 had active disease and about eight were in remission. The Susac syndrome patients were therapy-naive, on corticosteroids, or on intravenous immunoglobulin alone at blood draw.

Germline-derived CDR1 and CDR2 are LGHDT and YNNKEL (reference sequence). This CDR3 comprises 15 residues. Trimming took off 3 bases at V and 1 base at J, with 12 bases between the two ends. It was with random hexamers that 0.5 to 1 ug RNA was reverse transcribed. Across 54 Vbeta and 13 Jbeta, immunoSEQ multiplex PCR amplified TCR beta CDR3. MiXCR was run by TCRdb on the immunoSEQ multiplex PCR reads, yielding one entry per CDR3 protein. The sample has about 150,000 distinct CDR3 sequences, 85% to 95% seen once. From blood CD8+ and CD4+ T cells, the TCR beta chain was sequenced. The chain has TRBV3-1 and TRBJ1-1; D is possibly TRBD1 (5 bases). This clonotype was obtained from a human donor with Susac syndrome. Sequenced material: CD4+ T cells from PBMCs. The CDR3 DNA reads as TGTGCCAGCAGCCAGGAGGACATAGCGAACACTGAAGCTTTCTTT. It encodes CASSQEDIANTEAFF.